This is a list of T cell receptor beta chains from one sample in a study of vaccination and CD4 T cells after COVID-19. TCRdb re-analysed the PCR reads in MiXCR, keeping a single row per CDR3 protein. The table records 20,000 to 30,000 distinct CDR3 sequences, under 55% of them present only once. Their target antigens are unknown. The source material was CD4+ T cells from blood, cultured in vitro, sampled about 7 months after SARS-CoV-2 vaccination. These receptors were collected from a human donor who had recovered from COVID-19. Both conserved end residues are part of each CDR3. The D gene is left open where the match is weak. Where a row states a size, it is once, few, many or the class of an expanded clone; other rows omit it.

CDR3: CASSRENRTDTQYF; DNA: TGTGCCAGCAGCCGTGAAAACAGGACAGATACGCAGTATTTT; V: TRBV7-9; size: NA; J: TRBJ2-3; D: NA
CDR3: CATSAGNTEAFF; DNA: TGTGCCACCAGTGCAGGGAACACTGAAGCTTTCTTT; V: TRBV24-1; size: NA; J: TRBJ1-1; D: NA
CDR3: CASSSGAGEETQYF; DNA: TGTGCCAGTAGTAGCGGAGCAGGGGAAGAGACCCAGTACTTC; V: TRBV19; size: NA; J: TRBJ2-5; D: NA
CDR3: CASSYLDQSPLHF; DNA: TGTGCCAGCAGTTACCTTGACCAATCACCCCTCCACTTT; V: TRBV6-5; size: NA; J: TRBJ1-6; D: NA
CDR3: CASSLAHAGTSQGELFF; DNA: TGTGCCAGCAGCTTAGCTCACGCCGGGACTAGCCAAGGGGAGCTGTTTTTT; V: TRBV7-2; size: NA; J: TRBJ2-2; D: TRBD2
CDR3: CSAISDRVYFHEQYF; DNA: TGCAGTGCCATCTCGGACAGGGTCTATTTCCACGAGCAGTACTTC; V: TRBV20-1; size: NA; J: TRBJ2-7; D: TRBD1
CDR3: CATSRGDRTSSYEQYF; DNA: TGTGCCACCAGCAGGGGAGACAGGACCAGCTCCTACGAGCAGTACTTC; V: TRBV15; size: NA; J: TRBJ2-7; D: NA
CDR3: CASTGGLAKNIQYF; DNA: TGTGCCAGCACGGGGGGGTTAGCCAAAAACATTCAGTACTTC; V: TRBV28; size: NA; J: TRBJ2-4; D: TRBD2
CDR3: CAISGRTGTTEAFF; DNA: TGTGCCATCAGTGGCCGGACAGGGACCACTGAAGCTTTCTTT; V: TRBV10-3; size: NA; J: TRBJ1-1; D: TRBD1
CDR3: CATSRGGREGTYEQYF; DNA: TGTGCCACCAGCAGAGGCGGGCGGGAGGGGACCTACGAGCAGTACTTC; V: TRBV15; size: NA; J: TRBJ2-7; D: TRBD2
CDR3: CSARDAGESKDTQYF; DNA: TGCAGTGCTAGAGATGCGGGAGAAAGCAAAGATACGCAGTATTTT; V: TRBV20-1; size: NA; J: TRBJ2-3; D: TRBD2
CDR3: CASSFRQGAHGYTF; DNA: TGTGCCAGCAGCTTTCGACAGGGGGCCCATGGCTACACCTTC; V: TRBV7-2; size: few; J: TRBJ1-2; D: TRBD1
CDR3: CASSLTGTGVDEQYF; DNA: TGTGCCAGCAGCTTGACCGGGACAGGGGTCGACGAGCAGTACTTC; V: TRBV7-3; size: few; J: TRBJ2-7; D: TRBD1
CDR3: CATSEKTYNEQFF; DNA: TGTGCCACCAGTGAAAAGACCTACAATGAGCAGTTCTTC; V: TRBV24-1; size: NA; J: TRBJ2-1; D: NA
CDR3: CASSPPSGTYEQYF; DNA: TGTGCCAGCAGCCCTCCTAGCGGGACCTACGAGCAGTACTTC; V: TRBV27; size: NA; J: TRBJ2-7; D: TRBD2
CDR3: CASRERDANTGELFF; DNA: TGTGCCAGCAGGGAGCGGGATGCGAACACCGGGGAGCTGTTTTTT; V: TRBV7-8; size: NA; J: TRBJ2-2; D: TRBD2
CDR3: CASSPEVAGANVLTF; DNA: TGTGCCAGCAGCCCGGAAGTCGCTGGGGCCAACGTCCTGACTTTC; V: TRBV7-9; size: few; J: TRBJ2-6; D: NA
CDR3: CASSTPSALGTFF; DNA: TGTGCCAGTAGTACCCCCTCGGCACTGGGTACTTTCTTT; V: TRBV19; size: NA; J: TRBJ1-1; D: NA
CDR3: CSALAGVGPYEQYF; DNA: TGCAGTGCTCTAGCAGGGGTGGGACCCTACGAGCAGTACTTC; V: TRBV20-1; size: once; J: TRBJ2-7; D: NA
CDR3: CASSFVDRAGELFF; DNA: TGTGCCAGCAGCTTTGTAGATAGGGCCGGGGAGCTGTTTTTT; V: TRBV7-9; size: medium-sized; J: TRBJ2-2; D: NA
CDR3: CSARNLAGVVETQYF; DNA: TGCAGTGCTAGGAATTTAGCGGGAGTGGTAGAGACCCAGTACTTC; V: TRBV20-1; size: few; J: TRBJ2-5; D: TRBD2
CDR3: CASSLGRGGKGLNQPQHF; DNA: TGTGCCAGCAGCTTAGGGAGAGGAGGGAAGGGGCTCAATCAGCCCCAGCATTTT; V: TRBV7-2; size: few; J: TRBJ1-5; D: NA
CDR3: CSARTVQAPYNEQFF; DNA: TGCAGTGCAAGAACCGTTCAAGCTCCCTACAATGAGCAGTTCTTC; V: TRBV20-1; size: NA; J: TRBJ2-1; D: NA
CDR3: CASSRNTGELFF; DNA: TGTGCCAGCAGCCGGAACACCGGGGAGCTGTTTTTT; V: TRBV6-1; size: NA; J: TRBJ2-2; D: NA
CDR3: CSALGQGAAGYTF; DNA: TGCAGTGCTTTGGGACAGGGGGCGGCTGGCTACACCTTC; V: TRBV20-1; size: NA; J: TRBJ1-2; D: TRBD1
CDR3: CASSLPRDTTNQPQHF; DNA: TGTGCCAGCAGCCTCCCCCGGGACACCACAAATCAGCCCCAGCATTTT; V: TRBV6-1; size: once; J: TRBJ1-5; D: NA
CDR3: CASSPTGTYGYTF; DNA: TGTGCCAGCAGCCCCACAGGGACCTATGGCTACACCTTC; V: TRBV6-2/TRBV6-3; size: few; J: TRBJ1-2; D: NA
CDR3: CARLGRINQPQHF; DNA: TGTGCCCGCCTGGGACGGATCAATCAGCCCCAGCATTTT; V: TRBV6-1; size: few; J: TRBJ1-5; D: NA
CDR3: CSAIRLAPRYEQYF; DNA: TGCAGTGCTATCCGACTAGCGCCCCGCTACGAGCAGTACTTC; V: TRBV20-1; size: few; J: TRBJ2-7; D: TRBD2
CDR3: CSARDLGPNQPQHF; DNA: TGCAGTGCTAGAGATCTTGGGCCCAATCAGCCCCAGCATTTT; V: TRBV20-1; size: NA; J: TRBJ1-5; D: NA
CDR3: CASNWAGLETQYF; DNA: TGTGCCAGCAATTGGGCGGGCCTCGAGACCCAGTACTTC; V: TRBV7-2; size: few; J: TRBJ2-5; D: NA
CDR3: CASSTGQGGGETQYF; DNA: TGTGCCAGCAGTACGGGACAGGGGGGGGGAGAGACCCAGTACTTC; V: TRBV6-2/TRBV6-3; size: NA; J: TRBJ2-5; D: TRBD1
CDR3: CASSARDLAAQHF; DNA: TGTGCCAGCAGTGCACGGGACCTCGCGGCCCAGCATTTT; V: TRBV6-1; size: NA; J: TRBJ1-5; D: NA
CDR3: CSAHILYEQYF; DNA: TGCAGTGCCCACATACTCTACGAGCAGTACTTC; V: TRBV20-1; size: few; J: TRBJ2-7; D: NA
CDR3: CSARDLNRVDQPQHF; DNA: TGCAGTGCTAGAGATCTAAACAGGGTGGATCAGCCCCAGCATTTT; V: TRBV20-1; size: few; J: TRBJ1-5; D: NA
CDR3: CASSSRQGERTQYF; DNA: TGTGCCAGCAGCTCGCGACAGGGCGAGAGGACCCAGTACTTC; V: TRBV7-2; size: few; J: TRBJ2-5; D: TRBD1
CDR3: CASTPLWGETQYF; DNA: TGTGCCAGCACCCCCTTATGGGGTGAGACCCAGTACTTC; V: TRBV2; size: NA; J: TRBJ2-5; D: NA
CDR3: CASKAGPTINEQFF; DNA: TGTGCCAGTAAAGCGGGGCCGACGATAAATGAGCAGTTCTTC; V: TRBV6-1; size: NA; J: TRBJ2-1; D: TRBD2
CDR3: CASSVDRGDEQYF; DNA: TGTGCCAGCAGCGTAGACAGGGGGGACGAGCAGTACTTC; V: TRBV7-2; size: NA; J: TRBJ2-7; D: TRBD1
CDR3: CSVGKGSNTEAFF; DNA: TGCAGCGTCGGAAAGGGGTCGAACACTGAAGCTTTCTTT; V: TRBV29-1; size: once; J: TRBJ1-1; D: NA
CDR3: CASSDWTGGSGANVLTF; DNA: TGTGCCAGCAGTGACTGGACAGGGGGCTCTGGGGCCAACGTCCTGACTTTC; V: TRBV6-4; size: NA; J: TRBJ2-6; D: TRBD1
CDR3: CSARDNRGGTRPQHF; DNA: TGCAGTGCTAGAGATAACAGGGGGGGAACCCGACCCCAGCATTTT; V: TRBV20-1; size: few; J: TRBJ1-5; D: TRBD1
CDR3: CATGRAGEYEQYF; DNA: TGTGCCACCGGAAGAGCGGGAGAGTACGAGCAGTACTTC; V: TRBV24-1; size: few; J: TRBJ2-7; D: TRBD2
CDR3: CALGDSGETQYF; DNA: TGTGCCCTAGGGGACTCGGGAGAGACCCAGTACTTC; V: TRBV6-2/TRBV6-3; size: NA; J: TRBJ2-5; D: NA
CDR3: CASSYPLAAMADTQYF; DNA: TGTGCCAGCAGTTACCCGCTAGCGGCTATGGCAGATACGCAGTATTTT; V: TRBV28; size: NA; J: TRBJ2-3; D: TRBD2
CDR3: CASDPSGSGETQYF; DNA: TGTGCCAGCGACCCTAGCGGGAGCGGAGAGACCCAGTACTTC; V: TRBV2; size: NA; J: TRBJ2-5; D: TRBD2
CDR3: CATTSGQGAGEQYF; DNA: TGTGCCACCACTTCGGGACAGGGGGCGGGAGAGCAGTACTTC; V: TRBV19; size: NA; J: TRBJ2-7; D: TRBD1
CDR3: CASRGRKYSNQPQHF; DNA: TGTGCCAGCAGGGGACGGAAATATAGCAATCAGCCCCAGCATTTT; V: TRBV6-2/TRBV6-3; size: NA; J: TRBJ1-5; D: NA
CDR3: CAISGHGQETQYF; DNA: TGTGCCATCAGTGGGCACGGCCAAGAGACCCAGTACTTC; V: TRBV10-3; size: few; J: TRBJ2-5; D: NA
CDR3: CASSPHPENTGELFF; DNA: TGTGCCAGCAGTCCACACCCAGAGAACACCGGGGAGCTGTTTTTT; V: TRBV6-4; size: NA; J: TRBJ2-2; D: NA
CDR3: CATSRAAGNTGELFF; DNA: TGTGCCACCAGCAGGGCGGCAGGGAACACCGGGGAGCTGTTTTTT; V: TRBV15; size: few; J: TRBJ2-2; D: NA
CDR3: CASSQGTQREAFF; DNA: TGTGCCAGCAGCCAAGGGACGCAGCGTGAAGCTTTCTTT; V: TRBV11-3; size: NA; J: TRBJ1-1; D: NA
CDR3: CASSRYRGDTQYF; DNA: TGTGCCAGCAGCCGGTACAGGGGGGATACGCAGTATTTT; V: TRBV5-4; size: NA; J: TRBJ2-3; D: TRBD1
CDR3: CASRRQGSSTDTQYF; DNA: TGTGCCAGTAGACGACAGGGCAGTAGCACAGATACGCAGTATTTT; V: TRBV19; size: NA; J: TRBJ2-3; D: TRBD1
CDR3: CASSPGSSYNEQFF; DNA: TGTGCCAGCAGTCCAGGGAGCTCCTACAATGAGCAGTTCTTC; V: TRBV7-2; size: NA; J: TRBJ2-1; D: NA
CDR3: CAISEAAGTSYNSPLHF; DNA: TGTGCCATCAGTGAGGCTGCTGGGACCTCCTATAATTCACCCCTCCACTTT; V: TRBV10-3; size: NA; J: TRBJ1-6; D: NA
CDR3: CASSLGGDRGYGYTF; DNA: TGTGCCAGCAGCTTAGGGGGGGACAGAGGCTATGGCTACACCTTC; V: TRBV7-9; size: few; J: TRBJ1-2; D: TRBD1
CDR3: CSARVLGAYEQYF; DNA: TGCAGTGCTAGAGTTTTGGGAGCCTACGAGCAGTACTTC; V: TRBV20-1; size: NA; J: TRBJ2-7; D: NA
CDR3: CASSSSGVNTDTQYF; DNA: TGTGCCAGCAGCTCCTCAGGGGTCAACACAGATACGCAGTATTTT; V: TRBV11-2; size: NA; J: TRBJ2-3; D: NA
CDR3: CASSFTSPPTETQYF; DNA: TGTGCCAGCAGTTTTACGAGTCCCCCCACGGAGACCCAGTACTTC; V: TRBV27; size: few; J: TRBJ2-5; D: NA